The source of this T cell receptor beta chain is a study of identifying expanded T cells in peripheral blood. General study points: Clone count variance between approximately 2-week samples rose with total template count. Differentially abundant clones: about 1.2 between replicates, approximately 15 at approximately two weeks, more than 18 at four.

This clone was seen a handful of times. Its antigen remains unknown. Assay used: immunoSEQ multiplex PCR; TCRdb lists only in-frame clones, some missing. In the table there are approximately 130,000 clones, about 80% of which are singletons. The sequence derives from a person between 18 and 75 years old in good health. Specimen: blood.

The DNA for the CDR3 is TGCAGCGTTGAAGATCCCCCTCGGGGCACTGAAGCTTTCTTT. Protein sequence: CSVEDPPRGTEAFF. The rearrangement uses TRBV29-1 and TRBJ1-1; D is unresolved. Looked up from germline, CDR1 is SQVTM and CDR2 is ANQGSEA. The CDR3 runs 14 residues. The germline V and J ends were trimmed by 0 bases and 4 bases, with 12 bases remaining between them.